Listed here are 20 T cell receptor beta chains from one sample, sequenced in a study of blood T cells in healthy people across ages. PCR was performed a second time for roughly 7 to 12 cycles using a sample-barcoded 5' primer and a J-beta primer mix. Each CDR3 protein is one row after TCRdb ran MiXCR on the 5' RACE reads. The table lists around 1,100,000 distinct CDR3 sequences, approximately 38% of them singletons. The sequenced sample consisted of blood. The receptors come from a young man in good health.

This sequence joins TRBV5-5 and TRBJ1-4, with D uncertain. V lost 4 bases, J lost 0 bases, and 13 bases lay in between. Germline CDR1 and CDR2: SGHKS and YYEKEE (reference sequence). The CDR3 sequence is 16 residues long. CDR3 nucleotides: TGTGCCAGCAGCCGAGGGCCGCCTGCAACTAATGAAAAACTGTTTTTT. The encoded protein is CASSRGPPATNEKLFF. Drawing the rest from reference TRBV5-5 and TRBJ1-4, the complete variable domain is DAGVTQSPTHLIKTRGQQVTLRCSPISGHKSVSWYQQVLGQGPQFIFQYYEKEERGRGNFPDRFSARQFPNYSSELNVNALLLGDSALYLCASSRGPPATNEKLFFGSGTQLSVL.

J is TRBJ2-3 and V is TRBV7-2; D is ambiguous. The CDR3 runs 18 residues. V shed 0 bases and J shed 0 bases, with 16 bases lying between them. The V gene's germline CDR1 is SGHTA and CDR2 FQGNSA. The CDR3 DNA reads TGTGCCAGCAGCTTAGCCCCTGGACGGTACACTAGCACAGATACGCAGTATTTT. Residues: CASSLAPGRYTSTDTQYF.

In DNA form, the CDR3 reads TGTGCCAGCAGTTTTCCCATTCGACAGGGGGCCTACGAGCAGTACTTC. As protein: CASSFPIRQGAYEQYF. V and J are TRBV27 and TRBJ2-7; TRBD1 agrees at 9 bases. CDR3 size: 16 residues. V shed 3 bases and J 2 bases; nucleotides not matched to a gene: 8. The germline CDR1 and CDR2 sequences are MNHEY and SMNVEV (reference sequence).

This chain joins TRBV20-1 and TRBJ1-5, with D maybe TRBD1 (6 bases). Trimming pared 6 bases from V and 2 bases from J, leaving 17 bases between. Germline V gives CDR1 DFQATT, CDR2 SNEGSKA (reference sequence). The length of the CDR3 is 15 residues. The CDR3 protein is CSAPQTGYGNQPQHF. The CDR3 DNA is TGCAGTGCCCCCCAAACAGGGTATGGCAATCAGCCCCAGCATTTT.

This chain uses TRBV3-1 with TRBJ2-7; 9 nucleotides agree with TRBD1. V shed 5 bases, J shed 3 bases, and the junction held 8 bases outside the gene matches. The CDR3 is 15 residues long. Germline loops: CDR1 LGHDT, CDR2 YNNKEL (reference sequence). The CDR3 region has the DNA TGTGCCAGCAGCGCGGGGACAGGGCCCTTCTACGAGCAGTACTTC. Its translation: CASSAGTGPFYEQYF.

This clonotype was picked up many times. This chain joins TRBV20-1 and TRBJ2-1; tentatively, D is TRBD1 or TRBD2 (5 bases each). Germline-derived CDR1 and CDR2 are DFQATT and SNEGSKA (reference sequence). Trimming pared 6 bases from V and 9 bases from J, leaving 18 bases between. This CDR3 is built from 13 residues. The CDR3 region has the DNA TGCAGTGCATTGGGACCGGGTTTGGTTGAGCAGTTCTTC. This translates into CSALGPGLVEQFF.

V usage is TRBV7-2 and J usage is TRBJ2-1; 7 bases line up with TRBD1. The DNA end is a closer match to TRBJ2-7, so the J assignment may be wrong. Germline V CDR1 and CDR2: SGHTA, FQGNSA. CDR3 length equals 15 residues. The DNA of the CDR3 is TGTGCCAGCAGCTCGTACAGGGGCTCCTACAATGAGCAGTACTTC. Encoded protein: CASSSYRGSYNEQYF.

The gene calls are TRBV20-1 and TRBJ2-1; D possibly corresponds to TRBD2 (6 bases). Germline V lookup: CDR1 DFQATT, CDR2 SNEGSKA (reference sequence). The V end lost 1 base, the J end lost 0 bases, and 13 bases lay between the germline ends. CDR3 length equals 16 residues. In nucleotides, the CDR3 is TGCAGTGCTAGAGTCTTCGGGAGAAGCTCCTACAATGAGCAGTTCTTC. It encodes CSARVFGRSSYNEQFF.

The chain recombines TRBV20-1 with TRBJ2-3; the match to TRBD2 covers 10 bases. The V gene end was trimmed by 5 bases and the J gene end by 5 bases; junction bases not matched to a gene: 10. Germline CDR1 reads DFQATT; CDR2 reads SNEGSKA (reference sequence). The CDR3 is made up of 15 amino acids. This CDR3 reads CSAPHERGGRDTQYF. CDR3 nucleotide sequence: TGCAGTGCTCCCCACGAGCGGGGGGGCAGAGATACGCAGTATTTT.

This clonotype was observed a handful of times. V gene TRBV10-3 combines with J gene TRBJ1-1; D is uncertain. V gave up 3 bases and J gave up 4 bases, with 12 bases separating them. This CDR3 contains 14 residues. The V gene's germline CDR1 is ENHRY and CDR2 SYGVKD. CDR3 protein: CAISERGLATEAFF. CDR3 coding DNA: TGTGCCATCAGTGAACGGGGTTTGGCCACTGAAGCTTTCTTT.

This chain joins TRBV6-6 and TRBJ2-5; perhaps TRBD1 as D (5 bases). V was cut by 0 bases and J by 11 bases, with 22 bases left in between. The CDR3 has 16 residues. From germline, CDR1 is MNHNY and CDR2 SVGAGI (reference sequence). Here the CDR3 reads CASSYSEPGINNEQYF. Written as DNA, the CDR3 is TGTGCCAGCAGTTACTCGGAGCCAGGGATTAACAATGAGCAGTACTTC.

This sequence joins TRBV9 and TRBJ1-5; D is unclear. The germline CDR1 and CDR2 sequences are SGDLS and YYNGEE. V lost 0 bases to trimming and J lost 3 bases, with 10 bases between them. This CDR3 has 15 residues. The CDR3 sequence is CASSVGAGFNQPQHF. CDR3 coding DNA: TGTGCCAGCAGCGTAGGTGCAGGCTTCAATCAGCCCCAGCATTTT.

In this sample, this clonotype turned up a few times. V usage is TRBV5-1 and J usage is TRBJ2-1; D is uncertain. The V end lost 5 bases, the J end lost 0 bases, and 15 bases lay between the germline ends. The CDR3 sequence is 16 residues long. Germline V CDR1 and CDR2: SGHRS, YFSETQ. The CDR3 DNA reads TGCGCCAGCAGTCCGACACTGACCAGCTCCTACAATGAGCAGTTCTTC. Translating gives CASSPTLTSSYNEQFF.

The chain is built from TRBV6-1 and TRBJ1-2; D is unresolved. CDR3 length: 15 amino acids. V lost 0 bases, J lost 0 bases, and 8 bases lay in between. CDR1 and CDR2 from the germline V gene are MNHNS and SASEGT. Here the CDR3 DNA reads TGTGCCAGCAGTGAAGCGACACCAGCTAACTATGGCTACACCTTC. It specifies CASSEATPANYGYTF.

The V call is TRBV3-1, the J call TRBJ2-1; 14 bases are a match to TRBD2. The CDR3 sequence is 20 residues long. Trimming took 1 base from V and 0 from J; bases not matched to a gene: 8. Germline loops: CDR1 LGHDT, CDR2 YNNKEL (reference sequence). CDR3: CASSQGRTSGGPRSYNEQFF. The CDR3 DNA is TGTGCCAGCAGCCAAGGAAGGACTAGCGGGGGGCCACGCTCCTACAATGAGCAGTTCTTC.

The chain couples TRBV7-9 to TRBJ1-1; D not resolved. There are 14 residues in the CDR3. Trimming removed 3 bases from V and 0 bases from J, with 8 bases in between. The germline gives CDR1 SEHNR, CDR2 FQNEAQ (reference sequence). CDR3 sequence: CASSFPDMNTEAFF. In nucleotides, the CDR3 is TGTGCCAGCAGCTTCCCCGATATGAACACTGAAGCTTTCTTT.

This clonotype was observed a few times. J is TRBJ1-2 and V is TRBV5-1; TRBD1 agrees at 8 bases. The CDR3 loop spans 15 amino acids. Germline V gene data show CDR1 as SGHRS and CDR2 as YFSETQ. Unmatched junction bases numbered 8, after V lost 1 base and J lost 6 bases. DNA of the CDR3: TGCGCCAGCAGCTTGCGCGGTGGGACAGGAAATGGCTACACCTTC. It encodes CASSLRGGTGNGYTF.

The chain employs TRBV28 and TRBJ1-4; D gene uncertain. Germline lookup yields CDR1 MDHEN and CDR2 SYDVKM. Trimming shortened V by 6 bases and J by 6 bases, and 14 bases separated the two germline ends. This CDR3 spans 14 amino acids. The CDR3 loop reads CASSRIPRDEKLFF. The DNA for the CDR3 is TGTGCCAGCAGCCGTATTCCACGGGATGAAAAACTGTTTTTT.

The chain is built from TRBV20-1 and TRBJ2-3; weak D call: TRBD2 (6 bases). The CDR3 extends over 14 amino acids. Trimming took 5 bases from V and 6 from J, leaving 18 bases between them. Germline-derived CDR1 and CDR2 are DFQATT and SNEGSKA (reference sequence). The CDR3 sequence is CSARAAGRWDTQYF. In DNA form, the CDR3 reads TGCAGTGCTCGAGCGGCGGGGAGGTGGGATACGCAGTATTTT.

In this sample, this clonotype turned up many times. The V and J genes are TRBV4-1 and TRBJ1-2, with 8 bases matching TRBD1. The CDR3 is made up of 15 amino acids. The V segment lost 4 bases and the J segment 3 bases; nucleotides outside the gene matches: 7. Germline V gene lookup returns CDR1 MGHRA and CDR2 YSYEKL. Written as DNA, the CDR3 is TGCGCCAGCAGCCCAGGACAGGGTGGGGACTATGGCTACACCTTC. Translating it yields CASSPGQGGDYGYTF.